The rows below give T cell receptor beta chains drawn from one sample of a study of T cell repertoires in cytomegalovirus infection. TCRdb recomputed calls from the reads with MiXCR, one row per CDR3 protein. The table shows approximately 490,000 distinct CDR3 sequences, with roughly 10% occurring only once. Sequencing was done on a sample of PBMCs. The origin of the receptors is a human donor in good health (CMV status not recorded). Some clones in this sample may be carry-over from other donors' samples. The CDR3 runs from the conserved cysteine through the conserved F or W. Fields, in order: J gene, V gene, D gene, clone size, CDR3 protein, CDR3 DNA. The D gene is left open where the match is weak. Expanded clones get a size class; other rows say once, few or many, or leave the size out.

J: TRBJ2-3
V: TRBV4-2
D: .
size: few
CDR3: CASSQLGTTDTQYF
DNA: TGTGCCAGCAGCCAGCTAGGGACGACAGATACGCAGTATTTT

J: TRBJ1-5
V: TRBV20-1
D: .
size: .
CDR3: CSAMDGASDQPQHF
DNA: TGCAGTGCTATGGACGGGGCGTCGGATCAGCCCCAGCATTTT

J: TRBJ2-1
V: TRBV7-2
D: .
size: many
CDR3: CASSPPYRGNEQFF
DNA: TGTGCCAGCAGCCCACCCTACCGGGGCAATGAGCAGTTCTTC

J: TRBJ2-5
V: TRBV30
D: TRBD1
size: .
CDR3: CAWSPSLGQAETQYF
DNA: TGTGCCTGGAGTCCTTCGTTAGGACAGGCAGAGACCCAGTACTTC

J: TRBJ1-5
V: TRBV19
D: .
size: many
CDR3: CASSTDSFNQPQHF
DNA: TGTGCCAGTAGTACCGACAGTTTCAATCAGCCCCAGCATTTT

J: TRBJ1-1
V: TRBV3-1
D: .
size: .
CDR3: CASSPGITEAFF
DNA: TGTGCCAGCAGCCCAGGGATCACTGAAGCTTTCTTT

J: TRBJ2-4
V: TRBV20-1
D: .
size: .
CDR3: CSARDRSPKLAKNIQYF
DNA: TGCAGTGCTAGAGATCGGAGTCCGAAGCTAGCCAAAAACATTCAGTACTTC

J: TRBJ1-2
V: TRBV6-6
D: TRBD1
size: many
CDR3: CASSLLRDRGSYGYTF
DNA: TGTGCCAGCAGTCTTCTCCGAGACAGGGGATCCTATGGCTACACCTTC

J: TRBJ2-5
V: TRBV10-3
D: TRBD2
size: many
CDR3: CAISPSGRVGGSVETQYF
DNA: TGTGCCATCTCCCCCAGCGGGAGGGTCGGAGGCTCCGTAGAGACCCAGTACTTC

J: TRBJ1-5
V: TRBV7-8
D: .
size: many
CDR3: CASSLVWGGNQPQHF
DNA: TGTGCCAGCAGCTTAGTTTGGGGAGGTAATCAGCCCCAGCATTTT

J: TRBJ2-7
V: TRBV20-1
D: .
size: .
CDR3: CSGAQVAYEQYF
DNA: TGCAGCGGGGCCCAGGTAGCCTACGAGCAGTACTTC

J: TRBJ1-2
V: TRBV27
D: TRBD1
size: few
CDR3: CASSLSDRMGYGYTF
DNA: TGTGCCAGCAGTTTATCGGACAGGATGGGCTATGGCTACACCTTC

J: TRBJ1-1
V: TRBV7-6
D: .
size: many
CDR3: CASSLLLWGSLAFF
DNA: TGTGCCAGCAGCTTACTCTTATGGGGCTCGTTGGCTTTCTTT

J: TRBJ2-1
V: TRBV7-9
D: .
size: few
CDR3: CASSLRPNGTYNEQFF
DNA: TGTGCCAGCAGCTTACGGCCTAACGGAACCTACAATGAGCAGTTCTTC

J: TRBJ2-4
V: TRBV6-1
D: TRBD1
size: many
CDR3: CASSEGDSFLAKNIQYF
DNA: TGTGCCAGCAGTGAAGGGGACAGCTTTTTAGCCAAAAACATTCAGTACTTC

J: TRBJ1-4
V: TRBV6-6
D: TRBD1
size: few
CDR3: CATIRGQGDEKLFF
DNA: TGTGCCACCATCCGTGGACAGGGGGATGAAAAACTGTTTTTT

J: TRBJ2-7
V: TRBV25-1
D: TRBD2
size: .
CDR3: CASSVPSGSYEQYF
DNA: TGTGCCAGCAGTGTCCCTAGCGGATCCTACGAGCAGTACTTC

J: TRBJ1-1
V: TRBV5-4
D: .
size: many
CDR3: CASSLRGVGVTEAFF
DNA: TGTGCCAGCAGCCTCCGGGGTGTTGGAGTCACTGAAGCTTTCTTT

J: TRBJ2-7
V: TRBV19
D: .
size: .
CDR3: CASSTLGRESRDLRLSEQYF
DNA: TGTGCCAGTAGTACCCTAGGGCGGGAATCCCGGGACCTCCGGTTAAGCGAGCAGTACTTC

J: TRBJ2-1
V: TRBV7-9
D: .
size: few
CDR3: CASSLAHGSGFNEQFF
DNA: TGTGCCAGCAGCTTAGCTCACGGGAGTGGGTTCAATGAGCAGTTCTTC

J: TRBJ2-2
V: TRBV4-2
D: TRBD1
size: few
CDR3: CASSQDRDREVSGELFF
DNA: TGTGCCAGCAGCCAAGATAGGGACAGGGAGGTCAGCGGGGAGCTGTTTTTT

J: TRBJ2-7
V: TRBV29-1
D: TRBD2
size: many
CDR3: CSVAPLAGGIYEQYF
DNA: TGCAGCGTTGCTCCTCTAGCGGGAGGGATCTACGAGCAGTACTTC

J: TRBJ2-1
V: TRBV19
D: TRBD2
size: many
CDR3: CASSTPSGGAGYNEQFF
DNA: TGTGCCAGTAGTACTCCTAGCGGGGGGGCGGGTTACAATGAGCAGTTCTTC

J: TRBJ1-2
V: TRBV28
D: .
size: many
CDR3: CASSSGQTSNYGYTF
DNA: TGTGCCAGCAGTTCCGGACAGACTTCTAACTATGGCTACACCTTC

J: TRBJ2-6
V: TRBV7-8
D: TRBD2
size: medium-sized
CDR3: CASSLRLARVSGANVLTF
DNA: TGTGCCAGCAGCTTAAGACTAGCGAGGGTATCTGGGGCCAACGTCCTGACTTTC

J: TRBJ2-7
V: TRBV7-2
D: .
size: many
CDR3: CASSQGPYEQYF
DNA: TGTGCCAGCAGCCAAGGACCCTACGAGCAGTACTTC

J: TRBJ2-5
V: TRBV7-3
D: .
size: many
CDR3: CASSLLAREAVGETQYF
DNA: TGTGCCAGCAGCTTATTGGCGCGGGAAGCGGTGGGAGAGACCCAGTACTTC

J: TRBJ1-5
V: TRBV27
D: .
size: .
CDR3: CATGGSPNQPQHF
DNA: TGTGCCACCGGGGGGTCGCCCAATCAGCCCCAGCATTTT

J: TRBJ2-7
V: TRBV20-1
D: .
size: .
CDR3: CSATRSSYEQYF
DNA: TGCAGTGCTACCAGGAGCTCCTACGAGCAGTACTTC

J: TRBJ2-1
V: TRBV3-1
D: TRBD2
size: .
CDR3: CASSQLAGRGEQFF
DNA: TGTGCCAGCAGCCAACTAGCGGGACGAGGAGAGCAGTTCTTC